This T cell receptor beta chain appears in the sequencing data of a study of blood T cell repertoires in COVID-19. Background on the study: Material from acute and convalescent COVID-19 was sourced from the United States, Italy and Spain. In each case, the material was cDNA or gDNA derived from T cells, B-cell-depleted T cells, or PBMCs.

The data were produced by immunoSEQ multiplex PCR, yet TCRdb's version contains in-frame clones alone and is incomplete. The table has around 150,000 clones, 80% to 90% seen once. The CDR3 consists of 14 residues. Trimming left V 4 bases short and J 0 bases short, with 8 bases between. The germline V gene encodes CDR1 KGHDR and CDR2 SFDVKD. This sequence originates from a man between 60 and 75 years old with acute or convalescent COVID-19. The chain links TRBV24-1 to TRBJ1-1; unclear D gene. The sequencing sample was made of peripheral blood. CDR3 nucleotide sequence: TGTGCCACCAGTGAGGGCAGCATGAACACTGAAGCTTTCTTT. It specifies CATSEGSMNTEAFF.